This TCR beta chain is from a study of blood T cell repertoires in COVID-19. Repertoires were generated with immunoSEQ multiplex PCR, while TCRdb's copy carries only in-frame clones and drops some. This sample carries 90,000 to 100,000 clones, 82% of them seen once, and the ten largest clones take around 18%. The sequence was obtained from an elderly man with acute or convalescent COVID-19. Material for sequencing was peripheral blood.

The CDR3 bases are TGTGCCACCAGTGACCCCGACAGGGACTATGGCTACACCTTC. The encoded protein is CATSDPDRDYGYTF. This sequence joins TRBV24-1 and TRBJ1-2, with 7 nucleotides matching TRBD1. Germline V gene sequence: CDR1 KGHDR, CDR2 SFDVKD. The CDR3 runs 14 residues. The V segment lost 4 bases and the J segment 3 bases; nucleotides outside the gene matches: 4.